The rows below give T cell receptor beta chains drawn from one sample of a study of cytomegalovirus exposure and HLA in healthy donors. Clones were sequenced by immunoSEQ multiplex PCR, and TCRdb holds only the in-frame ones, with some missing. In the table there are fewer than 150,000 clones, about 80% of which are singletons. What was sequenced was PBMCs. The receptors here all came from a man aged 25 to 45 in good health and CMV-seronegative. The CDR3 runs from the conserved cysteine through the conserved F or W.

CDR3: CASSLDGSGSYNEQFF
J: TRBJ2-1
V: TRBV11-3

CDR3: CASKIQGFGELFF
J: TRBJ2-2
V: TRBV2

CDR3: CASSSWGDRRNYGYTF
J: TRBJ1-2
V: TRBV6-5

CDR3: CASSKGLAEGWRYF
J: TRBJ2-3
V: TRBV7-2

CDR3: CASSQNLLNSPLHF
J: TRBJ1-6
V: TRBV5-5

CDR3: CASSLDSKNIQYF
J: TRBJ2-4
V: TRBV5-1

CDR3: CASSSDRVKDGYTF
J: TRBJ1-2
V: TRBV5-1

CDR3: CASSLGEGWNPEAFF
J: TRBJ1-1
V: TRBV7-2

CDR3: CASSPGQGAYEQYF
J: TRBJ2-7
V: TRBV6-1

CDR3: CASSYSIRGGGYGYTF
J: TRBJ1-2
V: TRBV6-5

CDR3: CASTRGQGAGNTIYF
J: TRBJ1-3
V: TRBV6-5

CDR3: CAWSVGVSGNTIYF
J: TRBJ1-3
V: TRBV30

CDR3: CATPGGPAGAYGELFF
J: TRBJ2-2
V: TRBV15

CDR3: CASSQGQGAYGYTF
J: TRBJ1-2
V: TRBV6-5

CDR3: CASSRADGENSPLHF
J: TRBJ1-6
V: TRBV19

CDR3: CASSLGTGVRETQYF
J: TRBJ2-5
V: TRBV28

CDR3: CAWSRDIMNTEAFF
J: TRBJ1-1
V: TRBV30

CDR3: CASSLEVSYGYTF
J: TRBJ1-2
V: TRBV5-1